The rows below give T cell receptor beta chains drawn from one sample of a study of blood T cell repertoires in COVID-19. Measured with immunoSEQ multiplex PCR; TCRdb has only the in-frame clones, and not every one. The sample lists about 120,000 clones, around 89% occurring once. The sequenced material came from peripheral blood. The receptor set was obtained from a human donor with acute or convalescent COVID-19. The donor label of this sample is uncertain. Each CDR3 is given with its conserved first and last residue. D genes are given only for firm matches. Not all rows give a size; the values are once, few, many and, for expanded clones, a class.

clone_size: NA; j_call: TRBJ1-1; v_call: TRBV28; d_call: TRBD1; cdr3_aa: CASSSTGVNGRAFF; cdr3_nt: TGTGCCAGCAGTTCTACAGGGGTGAACGGTCGGGCTTTCTTT
clone_size: NA; j_call: TRBJ1-2; v_call: TRBV4-3; d_call: TRBD1; cdr3_aa: CASSPGAGGNYGYTF; cdr3_nt: TGCGCCAGCAGCCCCGGGGCAGGGGGCAACTATGGCTACACCTTC
clone_size: once; j_call: TRBJ1-1; v_call: TRBV2; d_call: NA; cdr3_aa: CASFAAGNTEAFF; cdr3_nt: TGTGCCAGCTTTGCCGCGGGGAACACTGAAGCTTTCTTT
clone_size: NA; j_call: TRBJ2-7; v_call: TRBV6-5; d_call: TRBD2; cdr3_aa: CASTRGEAYEQYF; cdr3_nt: TGTGCCAGCACCCGGGGGGAGGCCTACGAGCAGTACTTC
clone_size: NA; j_call: TRBJ2-1; v_call: TRBV28; d_call: TRBD2; cdr3_aa: CASSIESGGSFNEQFF; cdr3_nt: TGTGCCAGCAGTATAGAATCGGGGGGGTCCTTTAATGAGCAGTTCTTC
clone_size: NA; j_call: TRBJ1-6; v_call: TRBV27; d_call: NA; cdr3_aa: CASRSQGNSPLHF; cdr3_nt: TGTGCCAGCAGGTCACAGGGTAATTCACCCCTCCACTTT
clone_size: NA; j_call: TRBJ2-2; v_call: TRBV19; d_call: TRBD2; cdr3_aa: CASRSGSWDTGELFF; cdr3_nt: TGTGCCAGTAGAAGCGGGAGTTGGGACACCGGGGAGCTGTTTTTT
clone_size: NA; j_call: TRBJ2-1; v_call: TRBV11-2; d_call: TRBD2; cdr3_aa: CASGQRLATYNEQFF; cdr3_nt: TGTGCCAGCGGGCAGAGACTAGCGACCTACAATGAGCAGTTCTTC
clone_size: NA; j_call: TRBJ1-6; v_call: TRBV7-2; d_call: TRBD1; cdr3_aa: CASSPPGQWNSPLHF; cdr3_nt: TGTGCCAGCAGCCCTCCGGGACAGTGGAATTCACCCCTCCACTTT
clone_size: NA; j_call: TRBJ1-4; v_call: TRBV3-1/TRBV3-2; d_call: NA; cdr3_aa: CASSQEGGSGNEKLFF; cdr3_nt: TGTGCCAGCAGCCAAGAGGGCGGGTCTGGTAATGAAAAACTGTTTTTT
clone_size: NA; j_call: TRBJ1-5; v_call: TRBV2; d_call: NA; cdr3_aa: CASSPAGGRQPQHF; cdr3_nt: TGTGCCAGCAGTCCCGCGGGGGGCCGTCAGCCCCAGCATTTT
clone_size: NA; j_call: TRBJ2-5; v_call: TRBV7-2; d_call: TRBD1; cdr3_aa: CASSLMGTGGLETQYF; cdr3_nt: TGTGCCAGCAGCCTAATGGGGACAGGGGGGCTGGAGACCCAGTACTTC
clone_size: NA; j_call: TRBJ1-5; v_call: TRBV6-2/TRBV6-3; d_call: TRBD1; cdr3_aa: CASSSGTGVDQPQHF; cdr3_nt: TGTGCCAGCAGTTCCGGGACAGGGGTTGATCAGCCCCAGCATTTT
clone_size: NA; j_call: TRBJ2-2; v_call: TRBV28; d_call: NA; cdr3_aa: CASSYARSGKFRSGELFF; cdr3_nt: TGTGCCAGCAGTTACGCTAGGTCAGGGAAGTTTAGGTCCGGGGAGCTGTTTTTT
clone_size: NA; j_call: TRBJ2-1; v_call: TRBV6-5; d_call: NA; cdr3_aa: CASGDFLQFF; cdr3_nt: TGTGCCAGCGGGGACTTCCTCCAGTTCTTC
clone_size: NA; j_call: TRBJ1-5; v_call: TRBV6-5; d_call: TRBD1; cdr3_aa: CASTVDRVDQPQHF; cdr3_nt: TGTGCCAGCACTGTGGACAGGGTCGATCAGCCCCAGCATTTT
clone_size: NA; j_call: TRBJ2-5; v_call: TRBV25-1; d_call: NA; cdr3_aa: CASSNTGRETQYF; cdr3_nt: TGTGCCAGCAGTAATACAGGGCGGGAGACCCAGTACTTC
clone_size: NA; j_call: TRBJ2-3; v_call: TRBV5-5; d_call: TRBD2; cdr3_aa: CASSLIVGLAGTDTQYF; cdr3_nt: TGTGCCAGCAGCTTGATTGTGGGACTAGCGGGCACAGATACGCAGTATTTT
clone_size: NA; j_call: TRBJ2-2; v_call: TRBV7-6; d_call: TRBD1; cdr3_aa: CASSSLQGIGELFF; cdr3_nt: TGTGCCAGCAGCTCGCTACAGGGGATCGGGGAGCTGTTTTTT
clone_size: NA; j_call: TRBJ1-6; v_call: TRBV7-9; d_call: NA; cdr3_aa: CASSSGGVSPLHF; cdr3_nt: TGTGCCAGCAGCTCTGGTGGAGTTTCACCCCTCCACTTT
clone_size: NA; j_call: TRBJ2-3; v_call: TRBV28; d_call: TRBD1; cdr3_aa: CASSSPGQGTDTQYF; cdr3_nt: TGTGCCAGCAGTTCTCCGGGACAGGGCACAGATACGCAGTATTTT
clone_size: NA; j_call: TRBJ1-2; v_call: TRBV19; d_call: NA; cdr3_aa: CASSIPPRQGGDGYTF; cdr3_nt: TGTGCCAGTAGTATACCACCTCGACAAGGGGGAGACGGCTACACCTTC
clone_size: NA; j_call: TRBJ1-2; v_call: TRBV29-1; d_call: NA; cdr3_aa: CSVEGTVNYGYTF; cdr3_nt: TGCAGCGTTGAAGGGACAGTTAACTATGGCTACACCTTC
clone_size: NA; j_call: TRBJ1-2; v_call: TRBV28; d_call: NA; cdr3_aa: CASRGRERGRGYGYTF; cdr3_nt: TGTGCCAGCAGAGGGAGGGAACGCGGACGAGGCTATGGCTACACCTTC
clone_size: NA; j_call: TRBJ1-5; v_call: TRBV19; d_call: TRBD1; cdr3_aa: CASSKPGGGNQPQHF; cdr3_nt: TGTGCCAGTAGTAAACCAGGGGGCGGCAATCAGCCCCAGCATTTT
clone_size: once; j_call: TRBJ2-2; v_call: TRBV19; d_call: NA; cdr3_aa: CASSIRPGQSNTGELFF; cdr3_nt: TGTGCCAGTAGTATTCGTCCCGGACAAAGTAACACCGGGGAGCTGTTTTTT
clone_size: once; j_call: TRBJ1-6; v_call: TRBV19; d_call: NA; cdr3_aa: CASRTVGSYNSPLHF; cdr3_nt: TGTGCCAGTAGAACAGTTGGCTCCTATAATTCACCCCTCCACTTT
clone_size: NA; j_call: TRBJ2-2; v_call: TRBV11-2; d_call: NA; cdr3_aa: CASSYTNTGELFF; cdr3_nt: TGTGCCAGCAGCTACACGAACACCGGGGAGCTGTTTTTT
clone_size: NA; j_call: TRBJ1-4; v_call: TRBV18; d_call: NA; cdr3_aa: CASSTDSFEKLFF; cdr3_nt: TGTGCCAGCTCGACGGACAGTTTCGAAAAACTGTTTTTT
clone_size: NA; j_call: TRBJ1-2; v_call: TRBV25-1; d_call: NA; cdr3_aa: CASSEYRANYGYTF; cdr3_nt: TGTGCCAGCAGTGAGTACAGAGCTAACTATGGCTACACCTTC
clone_size: NA; j_call: TRBJ2-2; v_call: TRBV27; d_call: NA; cdr3_aa: CASSTPSRGYGSGELFF; cdr3_nt: TGTGCCAGCAGTACACCATCCAGGGGTTACGGGTCCGGGGAGCTGTTTTTT
clone_size: NA; j_call: TRBJ1-1; v_call: TRBV6-2/TRBV6-3; d_call: TRBD1; cdr3_aa: CASSQRDRAEGEAFF; cdr3_nt: TGTGCCAGCAGCCAACGGGACAGGGCGGAGGGTGAAGCTTTCTTT
clone_size: NA; j_call: TRBJ2-1; v_call: TRBV7-9; d_call: TRBD2; cdr3_aa: CASSSGVGGGTTYNEQFF; cdr3_nt: TGTGCCAGCAGCTCCGGGGTCGGCGGGGGGACCACCTACAATGAGCAGTTCTTC
clone_size: NA; j_call: TRBJ2-5; v_call: TRBV6-2/TRBV6-3; d_call: TRBD2; cdr3_aa: CASSSLAGEYQETQYF; cdr3_nt: TGTGCCAGCAGTAGCCTAGCGGGAGAGTACCAAGAGACCCAGTACTTC
clone_size: NA; j_call: TRBJ1-1; v_call: TRBV19; d_call: TRBD1; cdr3_aa: CASSIQQGASDTEAFF; cdr3_nt: TGTGCCAGTAGTATACAACAGGGGGCGTCCGACACTGAAGCTTTCTTT
clone_size: NA; j_call: TRBJ2-1; v_call: TRBV28; d_call: TRBD1; cdr3_aa: CASSLGQKQFF; cdr3_nt: TGTGCCAGCAGTTTGGGACAGAAGCAGTTCTTC
clone_size: NA; j_call: TRBJ2-1; v_call: TRBV9; d_call: TRBD2; cdr3_aa: CASSLTSGSVNEQFF; cdr3_nt: TGTGCCAGCAGCCTGACTAGCGGGAGCGTCAATGAGCAGTTCTTC
clone_size: NA; j_call: TRBJ2-1; v_call: TRBV18; d_call: NA; cdr3_aa: CATLRAGDNEQFF; cdr3_nt: TGTGCCACTCTCCGGGCGGGCGACAATGAGCAGTTCTTC
clone_size: NA; j_call: TRBJ2-7; v_call: TRBV28; d_call: TRBD1; cdr3_aa: CASSFIGGREQYF; cdr3_nt: TGTGCCAGCAGTTTTATAGGGGGCAGAGAGCAGTACTTC
clone_size: few; j_call: TRBJ2-7; v_call: TRBV13; d_call: TRBD1; cdr3_aa: CASSLGQGNPYYEQYF; cdr3_nt: TGTGCCAGCAGCTTGGGACAGGGGAATCCCTACTACGAGCAGTACTTC
clone_size: NA; j_call: TRBJ2-7; v_call: TRBV6-2/TRBV6-3; d_call: NA; cdr3_aa: CASSGQRSSYEQYF; cdr3_nt: TGTGCCAGCAGTGGACAGAGAAGCTCCTACGAGCAGTACTTC
clone_size: NA; j_call: TRBJ1-6; v_call: TRBV10-3; d_call: TRBD1; cdr3_aa: CAISESTGESSPLHF; cdr3_nt: TGTGCCATCAGTGAGTCGACAGGGGAAAGTTCACCCCTCCACTTT
clone_size: NA; j_call: TRBJ1-3; v_call: TRBV3-1/TRBV3-2; d_call: NA; cdr3_aa: CASSPERRGNTIYF; cdr3_nt: TGTGCCAGCAGCCCGGAACGCCGCGGGAACACCATATATTTT
clone_size: NA; j_call: TRBJ2-1; v_call: TRBV18; d_call: NA; cdr3_aa: CASSPHEWAGQFF; cdr3_nt: TGTGCCAGCTCACCCCACGAGTGGGCAGGGCAGTTCTTC
clone_size: few; j_call: TRBJ2-1; v_call: TRBV3-1/TRBV3-2; d_call: TRBD1; cdr3_aa: CASSQDRLTGGQFF; cdr3_nt: TGTGCCAGCAGCCAAGATAGGCTAACAGGGGGGCAGTTCTTC
clone_size: once; j_call: TRBJ1-5; v_call: TRBV12-2; d_call: NA; cdr3_aa: CASRHRGAGQPQHF; cdr3_nt: TGTGCAAGTCGCCACCGCGGGGCCGGTCAGCCCCAGCATTTT
clone_size: NA; j_call: TRBJ1-2; v_call: TRBV20-1; d_call: NA; cdr3_aa: CSANVGGADTF; cdr3_nt: TGCAGTGCTAATGTGGGGGGGGCCGACACCTTC
clone_size: NA; j_call: TRBJ2-7; v_call: TRBV11-3; d_call: TRBD1; cdr3_aa: CASSDQQQGDEQYF; cdr3_nt: TGTGCCAGCAGCGATCAGCAACAGGGGGACGAGCAGTACTTC
clone_size: NA; j_call: TRBJ1-1; v_call: TRBV4-1; d_call: NA; cdr3_aa: CASSQGGVGFVYTEAFF; cdr3_nt: TGCGCCAGCAGCCAGGGGGGGGTCGGTTTTGTGTACACTGAAGCTTTCTTT
clone_size: NA; j_call: TRBJ2-7; v_call: TRBV28; d_call: TRBD1; cdr3_aa: CASSGPGQGFYEQYF; cdr3_nt: TGTGCCAGCAGTGGACCGGGACAGGGATTCTACGAGCAGTACTTC
clone_size: NA; j_call: TRBJ2-2; v_call: TRBV7-8; d_call: NA; cdr3_aa: CASSPRPGLLSSGELFF; cdr3_nt: TGTGCCAGCAGCCCTCGTCCGGGACTCCTTTCATCCGGGGAGCTGTTTTTT
clone_size: NA; j_call: TRBJ2-5; v_call: TRBV5-1; d_call: TRBD1; cdr3_aa: CASSPALTGFETQYF; cdr3_nt: TGCGCCAGCAGCCCAGCGCTGACAGGGTTCGAGACCCAGTACTTC
clone_size: NA; j_call: TRBJ2-1; v_call: TRBV7-2; d_call: NA; cdr3_aa: CASSFREGANYEQFF; cdr3_nt: TGTGCCAGCAGCTTTCGGGAGGGGGCTAACTATGAGCAGTTCTTC
clone_size: NA; j_call: TRBJ2-5; v_call: TRBV4-1; d_call: NA; cdr3_aa: CASSLRTEETQYF; cdr3_nt: TGCGCCAGCAGCCTCCGGACAGAAGAGACCCAGTACTTC
clone_size: few; j_call: TRBJ2-5; v_call: TRBV7-9; d_call: NA; cdr3_aa: CASSFLTDQETQYF; cdr3_nt: TGTGCCAGCAGCTTTTTAACAGACCAAGAGACCCAGTACTTC
clone_size: NA; j_call: TRBJ2-5; v_call: TRBV7-9; d_call: NA; cdr3_aa: CASSLGRVNILLETQYF; cdr3_nt: TGTGCCAGCAGCTTAGGCAGGGTCAACATCTTACTTGAGACCCAGTACTTC
clone_size: NA; j_call: TRBJ1-6; v_call: TRBV28; d_call: NA; cdr3_aa: CASSFRYSYNSPLHF; cdr3_nt: TGTGCCAGCAGTTTCCGGTACTCCTATAATTCACCCCTCCACTTT
clone_size: few; j_call: TRBJ2-2; v_call: TRBV5-1; d_call: TRBD2; cdr3_aa: CASSQYGEGTGELFF; cdr3_nt: TGCGCCAGCAGCCAATACGGGGAGGGCACCGGGGAGCTGTTTTTT